One T cell receptor (beta chain) is described in this entry. Its cognate antigen is unknown. One entry per CDR3 protein results from TCRdb running MiXCR on the RACE reads. The data show approximately 180,000 distinct CDR3 sequences, roughly 30% seen once. Time point given: pre-sensitization, week 0. Treatment defined: therapeutic diphenylcyclopropenone sensitization with weekly scalp DPC. The record originates from a study of human T cells and chemical hapten exposure. As for the study in general: Weekly scalp doses of diphenylcyclopropenone were given to patients during the roughly 23-week study.

Study-wide findings and caveats: In comparison with controls, expanded TCRs gave rise to a significantly larger number of large CDR3 similarity clusters. Counts of expanded TCRs at PT1 were positively correlated with patch test score.

This CDR3 region has 15 residues. Trimming removed 3 bases from V and 0 bases from J, with 12 bases in between. From germline, CDR1 is DFQATT and CDR2 SNEGSKA (reference sequence). The chain combines TRBV20-1 with TRBJ1-5, with D perhaps TRBD1 (6 bases). Specimen: whole blood, collected in connection with sensitization to the hapten diphenylcyclopropenone (DPC). The source of this sequence is a woman aged 25-40 years with alopecia areata. Some clones in this sample may be carry-over from other donors' samples. CDR3 amino acids: CSASFRGYSNQPQHF. The CDR3 nucleotides are TGCAGTGCTAGCTTCAGGGGATATAGCAATCAGCCCCAGCATTTT.